The 10 T cell receptor beta chains given below trace back to one sample, sequenced in a study of blood T cell repertoires in COVID-19 (TCRdb year 2020). Libraries were prepared through the immunoSEQ multiplex PCR assay. TCRdb took this table from immuneACCESS and kept in-frame rearrangements with V and J called. Such tables lack part of the clones; where checked against another copy, unresolved V genes explain under half of the gap, and the rest is unexplained. The sample table holds about 120,000 clones, of which 76% were seen once. About 3.8% of the sample is held by the ten biggest clonotypes. The sequenced sample was peripheral blood. The receptors shown here come from a woman older than 75 with acute or convalescent COVID-19.

The J gene is TRBJ2-5, the V gene TRBV28; 8 nucleotides align to TRBD2. The CDR3 runs to 16 residues. Germline V gives CDR1 MDHEN, CDR2 SYDVKM. The trim removed 7 bases at V and 0 bases at J, leaving 10 bases unmatched. CDR3 loop: CASTLGGVGYQETQYF. In nucleotides, the CDR3 is TGTGCCAGCACCCTCGGGGGGGTTGGGTACCAAGAGACCCAGTACTTC.

CDR3 bases: TGCGCCAGCAGCCAGGGATCCGACGGGGGGCATACGCAGTATTTT. The encoded protein is CASSQGSDGGHTQYF. The chain employs TRBV5-1 and TRBJ2-3, with TRBD2 as a possible D gene (7 bases). The germline V gene encodes CDR1 SGHRS and CDR2 YFSETQ. The V end lost 4 bases, the J end lost 7 bases, and 19 bases lay between the germline ends. The CDR3 spans 15 residues.

The CDR3 coding sequence is TGTGCCAGCAGTTTTTCGGCCGGGGAGCTGTTTTTT. Its protein is CASSFSAGELFF. The J gene is TRBJ2-2, the V gene TRBV27; D uncertain. The length of the CDR3 is 12 residues. From germline, CDR1 is MNHEY and CDR2 SMNVEV (reference sequence). V lost 3 bases, J lost 6 bases, and 5 bases lay in between.

The rearrangement links TRBV5-1 to TRBJ2-3; 9 bases match TRBD1. Germline CDR1 is SGHRS and CDR2 is YFSETQ. J gave up 0 bases and V 4 bases, and 3 bases lay outside the gene matches. The CDR3 has 15 amino acids. The DNA of the CDR3 is TGCGCCAGCAGCGGACAGGGGTGGAGCACAGATACGCAGTATTTT. Protein product: CASSGQGWSTDTQYF.

The rearrangement uses TRBV2 and TRBJ2-1; TRBD1 aligns across 7 bases. V shed 2 bases and J 8 bases; nucleotides not matched to a gene: 9. Germline CDR1 reads SNHLY; CDR2 reads FYNNEI. This CDR3 has 15 amino acids. The CDR3 region has the DNA TGTGCCAGCAGTGAACGGAGACAGGGAGTAGATGAGCAGTTCTTC. It specifies CASSERRQGVDEQFF.

This sequence joins TRBV5-1 and TRBJ1-1; D is unclear. Trimming removed 2 bases at V and 1 base at J, with 9 bases between. The CDR3 covers 14 residues. Per the germline V gene, CDR1 is SGHRS and CDR2 is YFSETQ. Here the CDR3 DNA reads TGCGCCAGCAGCTTTGGTCAGGAGAACACTGAAGCTTTCTTT. This gives the protein CASSFGQENTEAFF. The entire variable domain, with the rest obtained from reference TRBV5-1 and TRBJ1-1, is as follows: KAGVTQTPRYLIKTRGQQVTLSCSPISGHRSVSWYQQTPGQGLQFLFEYFSETQRNKGNFPGRFSGRQFSNSRSEMNVSTLELGDSALYLCASSFGQENTEAFFGQGTRLTVV.

The chain couples TRBV7-9 to TRBJ1-3; D unclear. The CDR3 is made up of 14 amino acids. Germline assignment: CDR1 SEHNR and CDR2 FQNEAQ (reference sequence). The V and J ends lost 2 bases and 3 bases respectively, with 8 bases between them. The CDR3 nucleotides are TGTGCCAGCAGCTTAATCGGGGTTGGAAACACCATATATTTT. It specifies CASSLIGVGNTIYF. Supplemented by reference TRBV7-9 and TRBJ1-3, the full variable domain reads DTGVSQNPRHKITKRGQNVTFRCDPISEHNRLYWYRQTLGQGPEFLTYFQNEAQLEKSRLLSDRFSAERPKGSFSTLEIQRTEQGDSAMYLCASSLIGVGNTIYFGEGSWLTVV.

This clone was recorded once. This rearrangement joins TRBV12-3 or TRBV12-4 to TRBJ1-2; a weak D match, TRBD1 (5 bases). The CDR3 is made up of 13 amino acids. Trimming took off 2 bases at V and 8 bases at J, with 12 bases between the two ends. For the CDR3, the DNA is TGTGCCAGCAGTTTACCCCTCGGGGGGGGCTACACCTTC. Residues: CASSLPLGGGYTF.

The rearrangement links TRBV7-8 to TRBJ2-7, with 8 positions matching TRBD1. This CDR3 comprises 14 residues. After removal of 5 bases from V and 0 bases from J, the junction contained 3 bases not matched to a gene. Germline lookup yields CDR1 SGHVS and CDR2 FQNEAQ. The CDR3 loop is CASSGGQVSYEQYF. Here the CDR3 DNA reads TGTGCCAGCAGCGGGGGACAGGTCTCCTACGAGCAGTACTTC.

The chain links TRBV7-2 to TRBJ2-3; D possibly corresponds to TRBD2 (6 bases). CDR3 length equals 15 residues. CDR1 and CDR2 (germline): SGHTA, FQGNSA. The V and J ends lost 5 bases and 1 base respectively, with 13 bases between them. This CDR3 is CASSTTSRGTDTQYF. In DNA form, the CDR3 reads TGTGCCAGCAGCACGACTAGTCGGGGCACAGATACGCAGTATTTT.